This T cell receptor beta chain was documented in a study of CD4+ T cells in melanoma. Study-wide findings and caveats: Diverse differentiation states were reported for melanoma neoantigen-specific CD4+ T cells.

The germline gives CDR1 PRHDT, CDR2 FYEKMQ (reference sequence). Trimming left V 4 bases short and J 0 bases short, with 10 bases between. The CDR3 extends over 16 amino acids. Clones were sequenced by immunoSEQ multiplex PCR, and TCRdb holds only the in-frame ones, with some missing. In the table there are some 14,000 clones, 65% to 85% of which are singletons. As for this clone: Its antigen is unidentified.

The chain links TRBV13 to TRBJ2-6, with unresolved D. The receptor was derived from a human donor with melanoma. What was sequenced was cells from a culture (not recorded whether cultured in vitro). In DNA form, the CDR3 reads TGTGCCAGCAGCTCCCGTCTCCTCTCTGGGGCCAACGTCCTGACTTTC. It translates to CASSSRLLSGANVLTF. The whole variable domain, remainder taken from reference TRBV13 and TRBJ2-6, is AAGVIQSPRHLIKEKRETATLKCYPIPRHDTVYWYQQGPGQDPQFLISFYEKMQSDKGSIPDRFSAQQFSDYHSELNMSSLELGDSALYFCASSSRLLSGANVLTFGAGSRLTVL.